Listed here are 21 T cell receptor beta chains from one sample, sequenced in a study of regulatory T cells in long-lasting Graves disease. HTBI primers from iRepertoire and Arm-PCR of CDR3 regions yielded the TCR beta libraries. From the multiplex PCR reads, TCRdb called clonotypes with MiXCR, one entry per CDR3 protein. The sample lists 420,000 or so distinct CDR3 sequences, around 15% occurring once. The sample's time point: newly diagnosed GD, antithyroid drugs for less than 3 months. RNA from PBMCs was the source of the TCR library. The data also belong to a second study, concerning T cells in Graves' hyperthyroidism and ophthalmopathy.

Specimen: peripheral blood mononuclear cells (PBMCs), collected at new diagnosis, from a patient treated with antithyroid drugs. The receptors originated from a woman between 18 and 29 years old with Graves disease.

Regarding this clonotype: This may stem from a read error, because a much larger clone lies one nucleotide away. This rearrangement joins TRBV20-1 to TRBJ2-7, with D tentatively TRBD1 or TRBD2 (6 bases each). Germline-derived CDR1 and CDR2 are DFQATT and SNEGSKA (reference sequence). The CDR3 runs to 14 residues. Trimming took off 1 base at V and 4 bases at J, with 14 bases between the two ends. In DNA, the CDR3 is TGCAGTGCTAGAGTTAAGTGGGGGGCGTACGAGCAGTACTTC. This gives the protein CSARVKWGAYEQYF.

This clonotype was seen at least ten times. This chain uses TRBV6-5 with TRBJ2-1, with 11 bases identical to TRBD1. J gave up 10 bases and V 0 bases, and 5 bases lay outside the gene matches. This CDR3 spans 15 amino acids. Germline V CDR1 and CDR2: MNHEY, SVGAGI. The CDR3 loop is CASSYSGTGGSEQFF. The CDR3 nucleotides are TGTGCCAGCAGTTACTCCGGGACAGGGGGAAGCGAGCAGTTCTTC.

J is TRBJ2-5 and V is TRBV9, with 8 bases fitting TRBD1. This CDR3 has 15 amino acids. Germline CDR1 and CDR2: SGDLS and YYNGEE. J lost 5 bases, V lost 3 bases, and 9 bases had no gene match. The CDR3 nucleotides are TGTGCCAGCAGCGGCCGGGACAGGATTTTCGAGACCCAGTACTTC. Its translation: CASSGRDRIFETQYF. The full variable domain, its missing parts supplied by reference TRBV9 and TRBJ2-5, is DSGVTQTPKHLITATGQRVTLRCSPRSGDLSVYWYQQSLDQGLQFLIQYYNGEERAKGNILERFSAQQFPDLHSELNLSSLELGDSALYFCASSGRDRIFETQYFGPGTRLLVL.

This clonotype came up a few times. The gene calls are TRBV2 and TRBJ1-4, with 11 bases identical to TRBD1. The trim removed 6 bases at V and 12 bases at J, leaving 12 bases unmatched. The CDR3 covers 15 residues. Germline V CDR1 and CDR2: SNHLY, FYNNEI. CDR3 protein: CASRDTGTGGRELFF. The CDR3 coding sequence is TGTGCCAGCAGGGATACCGGGACAGGGGGTAGAGAACTGTTTTTT. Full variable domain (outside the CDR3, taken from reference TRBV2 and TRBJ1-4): EPEVTQTPSHQVTQMGQEVILRCVPISNHLYFYWYRQILGQKVEFLVSFYNNEISEKSEIFDDQFSVERPDGSNFTLKIRSTKLEDSAMYFCASRDTGTGGRELFFGSGTQLSVL.

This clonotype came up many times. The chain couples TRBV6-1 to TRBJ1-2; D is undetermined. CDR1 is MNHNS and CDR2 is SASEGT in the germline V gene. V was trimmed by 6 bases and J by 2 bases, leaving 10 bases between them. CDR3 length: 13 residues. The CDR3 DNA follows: TGTGCCAGCAGCCTTCTAGAGAACTATGGCTACACCTTC. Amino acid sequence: CASSLLENYGYTF.

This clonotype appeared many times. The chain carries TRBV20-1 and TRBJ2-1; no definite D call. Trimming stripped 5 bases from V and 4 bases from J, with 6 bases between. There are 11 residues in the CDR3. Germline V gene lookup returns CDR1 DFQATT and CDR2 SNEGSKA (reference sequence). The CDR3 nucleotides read TGCAGTGCTTCCCAATACAATGAGCAGTTCTTC. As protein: CSASQYNEQFF.

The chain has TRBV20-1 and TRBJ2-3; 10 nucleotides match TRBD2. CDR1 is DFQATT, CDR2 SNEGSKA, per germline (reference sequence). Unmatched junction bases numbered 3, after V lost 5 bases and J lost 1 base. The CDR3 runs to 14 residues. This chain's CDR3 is CSARLAGGTDTQYF. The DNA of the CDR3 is TGCAGTGCTCGACTAGCGGGCGGCACAGATACGCAGTATTTT.

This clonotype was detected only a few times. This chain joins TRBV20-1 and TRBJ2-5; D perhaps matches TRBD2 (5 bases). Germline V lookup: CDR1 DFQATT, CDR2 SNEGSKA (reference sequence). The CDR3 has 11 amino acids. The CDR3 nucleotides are TGCAGCTTTCGGGGTCAAGAGACCCAGTACTTC. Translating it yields CSFRGQETQYF.

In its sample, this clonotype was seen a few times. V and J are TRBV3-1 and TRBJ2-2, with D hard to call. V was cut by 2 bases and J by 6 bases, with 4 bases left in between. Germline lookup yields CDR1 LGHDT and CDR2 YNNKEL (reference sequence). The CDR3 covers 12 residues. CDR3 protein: CASSQLPGELFF. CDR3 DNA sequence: TGTGCCAGCAGCCAACTCCCCGGGGAGCTGTTTTTT. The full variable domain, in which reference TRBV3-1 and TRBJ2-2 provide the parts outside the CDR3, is DTAVSQTPKYLVTQMGNDKSIKCEQNLGHDTMYWYKQDSKKFLKIMFSYNNKELIINETVPNRFSPKSPDKAHLNLHINSLELGDSAVYFCASSQLPGELFFGEGSRLTVL.

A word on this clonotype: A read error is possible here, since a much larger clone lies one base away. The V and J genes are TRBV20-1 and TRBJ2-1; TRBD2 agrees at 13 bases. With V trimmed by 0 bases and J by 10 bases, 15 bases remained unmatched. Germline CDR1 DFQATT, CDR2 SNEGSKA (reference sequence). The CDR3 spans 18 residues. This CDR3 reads CSAREGRRLAGGRHEQFF. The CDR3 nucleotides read TGCAGTGCTAGAGAGGGGAGGAGACTAGCGGGAGGTCGCCACGAGCAGTTCTTC.

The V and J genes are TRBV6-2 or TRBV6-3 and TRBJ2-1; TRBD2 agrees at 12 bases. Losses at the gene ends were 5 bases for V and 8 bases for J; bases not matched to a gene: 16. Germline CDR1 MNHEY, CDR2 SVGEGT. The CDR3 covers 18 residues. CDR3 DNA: TGTGCCAGCAGTGGGATGAGCCGACTAGCGGGAGTTGGCGATGAGCAGTTCTTC. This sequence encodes CASSGMSRLAGVGDEQFF.

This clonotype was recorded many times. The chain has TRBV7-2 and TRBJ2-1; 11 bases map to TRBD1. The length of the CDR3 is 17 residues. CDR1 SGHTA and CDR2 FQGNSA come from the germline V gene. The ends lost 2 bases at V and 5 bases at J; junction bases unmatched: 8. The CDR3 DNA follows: TGTGCCAGCAGCTTATTTCCGGGACAGGGGGGCCACAATGAGCAGTTCTTC. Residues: CASSLFPGQGGHNEQFF.

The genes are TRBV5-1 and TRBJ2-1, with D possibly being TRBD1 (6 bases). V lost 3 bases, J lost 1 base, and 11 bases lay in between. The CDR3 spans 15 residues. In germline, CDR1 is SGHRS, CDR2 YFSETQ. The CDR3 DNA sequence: TGCGCCAGCAGCTCTCAAACAGGGTCCTACAATGAGCAGTTCTTC. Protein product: CASSSQTGSYNEQFF.

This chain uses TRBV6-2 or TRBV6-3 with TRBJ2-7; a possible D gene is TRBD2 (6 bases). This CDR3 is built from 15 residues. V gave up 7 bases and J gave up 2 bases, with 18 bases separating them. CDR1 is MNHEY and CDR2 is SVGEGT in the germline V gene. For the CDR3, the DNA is TGTGCCAGCACCCCCCGCGGCGGGATCGCCTACGAGCAGTACTTC. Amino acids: CASTPRGGIAYEQYF.

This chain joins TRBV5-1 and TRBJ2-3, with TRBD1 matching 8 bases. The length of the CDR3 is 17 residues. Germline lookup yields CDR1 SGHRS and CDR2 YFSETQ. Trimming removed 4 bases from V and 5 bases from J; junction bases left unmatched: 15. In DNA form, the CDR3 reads TGCGCCAGCAGCAGATGGTCAGGCCAGGGGGCAGGAGATACGCAGTATTTT. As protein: CASSRWSGQGAGDTQYF.

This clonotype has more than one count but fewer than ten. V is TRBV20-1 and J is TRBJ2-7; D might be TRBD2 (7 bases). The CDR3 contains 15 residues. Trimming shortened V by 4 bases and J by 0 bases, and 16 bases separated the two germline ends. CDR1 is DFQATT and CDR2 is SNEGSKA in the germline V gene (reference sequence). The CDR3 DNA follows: TGCAGTGCTAAGAGGGGGAGGGCCCTCTCCTACGAGCAGTACTTC. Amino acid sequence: CSAKRGRALSYEQYF.

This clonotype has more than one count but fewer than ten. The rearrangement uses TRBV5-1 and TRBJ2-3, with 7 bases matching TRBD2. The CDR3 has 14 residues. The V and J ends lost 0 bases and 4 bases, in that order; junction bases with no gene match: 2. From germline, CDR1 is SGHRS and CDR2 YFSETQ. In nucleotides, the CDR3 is TGCGCCAGCAGCTTGGGGCGGGAGTCAGATACGCAGTATTTT. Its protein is CASSLGRESDTQYF.

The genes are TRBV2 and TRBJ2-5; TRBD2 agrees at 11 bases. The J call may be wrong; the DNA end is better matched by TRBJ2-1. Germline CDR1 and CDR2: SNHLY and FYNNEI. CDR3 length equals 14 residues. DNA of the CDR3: TGTGCCAGCAGAGGGACTAGCGGAGGCGATGAGCAGTTCTTC. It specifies CASRGTSGGDEQFF.

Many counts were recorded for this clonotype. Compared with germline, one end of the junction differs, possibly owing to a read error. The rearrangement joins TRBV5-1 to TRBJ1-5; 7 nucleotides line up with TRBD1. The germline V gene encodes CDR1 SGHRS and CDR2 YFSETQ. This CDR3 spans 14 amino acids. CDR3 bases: TGTGCCAGCAGTTTAGGACAGGCAAATCAGCCCCAGCATTTT. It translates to CASSLGQANQPQHF.

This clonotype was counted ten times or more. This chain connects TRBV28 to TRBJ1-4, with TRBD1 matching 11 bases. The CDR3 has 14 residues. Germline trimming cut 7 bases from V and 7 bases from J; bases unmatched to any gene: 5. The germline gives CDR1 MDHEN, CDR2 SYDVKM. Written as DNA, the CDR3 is TGTGCCAGCAAGGAGGGACAGGGGGTTGAAAAACTGTTTTTT. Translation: CASKEGQGVEKLFF.

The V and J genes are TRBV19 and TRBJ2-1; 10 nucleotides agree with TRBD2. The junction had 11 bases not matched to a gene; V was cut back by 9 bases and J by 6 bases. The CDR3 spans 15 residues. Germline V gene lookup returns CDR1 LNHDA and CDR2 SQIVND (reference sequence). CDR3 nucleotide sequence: TGTGCCAGCAAGGGACTAGCGATGTTTGGCAATGAGCAGTTCTTC. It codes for CASKGLAMFGNEQFF.